This T cell receptor (beta chain) is drawn from a study of CD8 T cells in ankylosing spondylitis. Study-wide points: Disease-associated clones were reportedly significantly overrepresented in matched ankylosing spondylitis synovial fluid.

CDR1 is MGHRA and CDR2 is YSYEKL in the germline V gene. V lost 7 bases and J lost 5, with 11 bases in between. The length of the CDR3 is 13 residues. This clonotype was seen more than once but under ten times. Its antigen is still unknown. Libraries of TCR beta came from quantitative 5'-RACE with molecular barcodes. TCRdb re-derived calls from the 5' RACE reads in MiXCR, one entry per CDR3 protein. The repertoire holds 250,000 to 350,000 distinct CDR3 sequences, around 19% seen once, with less than 9% in the top ten. The source of this sequence is a male donor with ankylosing spondylitis or in good health (not recorded which). The sequenced material came from blood, either unsorted or a sorted T cell fraction (not recorded which). The rearrangement links TRBV4-1 to TRBJ1-4; D not certain. In nucleotides, the CDR3 is TGCGCCAGCACGCGTGAGCGGAATGAAAAACTGTTTTTT. Translated, it gives CASTRERNEKLFF.